This T cell receptor (beta chain) emerged from a study of post-analysis software for immune sequencing data. Broader study findings: Batch-matched samples strongly co-clustered by F measure. Five or six TRBV segments, TRBV5-6, TRBV5-1 and TRBV20-1 among them, were found more frequent in patients than controls. Those with multiple sclerosis, the patient group, showed significantly lower normalized Chao1 diversity than controls.

The CDR3 runs 15 residues. V lost 1 base to trimming and J lost 7 bases, with 11 bases between them. CDR1 and CDR2 (germline): MGHRA, YSYEKL. About this clonotype itself: As yet, its antigen is unknown.

Prepared TCR beta cDNA libraries contained unique molecular identifiers. One entry per CDR3 protein, called by TCRdb with MiXCR from the PCR reads. The sample holds about 540,000 distinct CDR3 sequences, around a third seen once. The chain is built from TRBV4-1 and TRBJ1-6; the D gene is possibly TRBD1 (5 bases). Sequences were obtained from blood. The TCR originated in a girl aged 2 to 17 with multiple sclerosis. The CDR3 nucleotides read TGCGCCAGCAGCCAAGCGGGGACCGGCAATTCACCCCTCCACTTT. It translates to CASSQAGTGNSPLHF.